These 22 T cell receptor beta chains were all obtained from the same sample, sequenced in a study of cytotoxic CD8 clonotypes in ibrutinib-treated CLL. Generated by immunoSEQ multiplex PCR, the TCRdb table keeps only in-frame clones and is missing some. The data show approximately 300,000 clones, around four fifths seen once. This material consisted of PBMCs, taken before ibrutinib treatment. These receptors were collected from a human donor with chronic lymphocytic leukemia.

J is TRBJ2-7 and V is TRBV5-6, with 11 bases that match TRBD1. Losses at the gene ends were 6 bases for V and 2 bases for J; bases not matched to a gene: 4. This CDR3 contains 14 residues. Looked up from germline, CDR1 is SGHDT and CDR2 is YYEEEE. The CDR3 loop is CASTPGQGAYEQYF. As DNA, the CDR3 is TGTGCCAGCACCCCGGGACAGGGGGCCTACGAGCAGTACTTC. Full variable domain (rest looked up from reference TRBV5-6 and TRBJ2-7): DAGVTQSPTHLIKTRGQQVTLRCSPKSGHDTVSWYQQALGQGPQFIFQYYEEEERQRGNFPDRFSGHQFPNYSSELNVNALLLGDSALYLCASTPGQGAYEQYFGPGTRLTVT.

V gene TRBV5-1 combines with J gene TRBJ2-3, with 12 bases fitting TRBD2. This CDR3 contains 19 residues. The V gene's germline CDR1 is SGHRS and CDR2 YFSETQ. Trimming at V came to 0 bases and at J to 3 bases, leaving 11 bases not matched to a gene. The DNA for the CDR3 is TGCGCCAGCAGCTTGGCTCCTAGCGGGAGGGCCATCCAGACAGATACGCAGTATTTT. This gives the protein CASSLAPSGRAIQTDTQYF.

This rearrangement joins TRBV10-3 to TRBJ2-5; no clear D. This CDR3 contains 13 residues. Germline CDR1 reads ENHRY; CDR2 reads SYGVKD. Between the trimmed V and J ends, which lost 8 bases and 2 bases, there was a span of 12 bases. This CDR3 is CAIGERAQETQYF. The CDR3 DNA reads as TGTGCCATCGGAGAGCGAGCGCAAGAGACCCAGTACTTC.

This clone appeared a single time. V gene TRBV9 combines with J gene TRBJ1-1, with TRBD1 identical over 7 bases. CDR1 is SGDLS, CDR2 YYNGEE, per germline. With 4 bases clipped from V and 1 base from J, the junction kept 10 bases outside the gene matches. The CDR3 extends over 16 amino acids. CDR3 nucleotides: TGTGCCAGCAGCAAAGCCCGACAGGGTAGGAACACTGAAGCTTTCTTT. This encodes CASSKARQGRNTEAFF.

This clone was seen only once. V and J are TRBV6-5 and TRBJ1-1, with 7 nucleotides matching TRBD1. Trimming removed 6 bases from V and 0 bases from J; junction bases left unmatched: 4. The CDR3 spans 14 residues. CDR1 MNHEY and CDR2 SVGAGI come from the germline V gene. DNA of the CDR3: TGTGCCAGCAGCAGAGGGGGCCTGAACACTGAAGCTTTCTTT. Translated, it gives CASSRGGLNTEAFF.

The CDR3 DNA follows: TGTGCCAGCAGCACCCAGAGGGTAGCGGGAGCGGGCGAGCAGTACTTC. Its protein product is CASSTQRVAGAGEQYF. The rearrangement links TRBV11-2 to TRBJ2-7, with 9 bases lining up with TRBD2. Germline CDR1 SGHAT, CDR2 FQNNGV. J was trimmed by 6 bases and V by 5 bases; bases with no gene match: 14. This CDR3 is 16 amino acids long.

The chain carries TRBV29-1 and TRBJ1-2, with 8 bases aligning to TRBD1. This CDR3 spans 14 amino acids. The V segment lost 2 bases and the J segment 3 bases; nucleotides outside the gene matches: 5. Germline V gene data show CDR1 as SQVTM and CDR2 as ANQGSEA. The CDR3 here is CSVERQGADYGYTF. The DNA for the CDR3 is TGCAGCGTTGAAAGGCAGGGGGCAGACTATGGCTACACCTTC.

The chain carries TRBV5-6 and TRBJ2-1; 7 bases agree with TRBD2. This CDR3 is built from 15 residues. The germline V gene encodes CDR1 SGHDT and CDR2 YYEEEE. V shed 5 bases, J shed 0 bases, and the junction held 5 bases outside the gene matches. Here the CDR3 reads CASSQRGGSYNEQFF. Written as DNA, the CDR3 is TGTGCCAGCAGTCAGCGGGGTGGCTCCTACAATGAGCAGTTCTTC.

CDR3 residues: CASSLSVGQSSYEQYF. CDR3 DNA: TGTGCCAGCAGTTTATCGGTAGGTCAGAGCTCCTACGAGCAGTACTTC. J is TRBJ2-7 and V is TRBV27; no clear D. This CDR3 comprises 16 residues. Germline V gene data show CDR1 as MNHEY and CDR2 as SMNVEV (reference sequence). V lost 0 bases to trimming and J lost 0 bases, with 12 bases between them.

CDR3 DNA sequence: TGTGCCAGCAGTAACCTAATATCTAGCGGGAAGCAAGAGACCCAGTACTTC. Translated: CASSNLISSGKQETQYF. The gene calls are TRBV27 and TRBJ2-5; 9 bases match TRBD2. Per germline, CDR1 MNHEY and CDR2 SMNVEV (reference sequence). The CDR3 consists of 17 residues. Trimming took 5 bases from V and 2 from J; bases not matched to a gene: 12.

V is TRBV30 and J is TRBJ1-2; tentative D call: TRBD1 (6 bases). The germline gives CDR1 GTSNPN, CDR2 SVGIG (reference sequence). This CDR3 is built from 13 residues. Trimming shortened V by 0 bases and J by 10 bases, and 15 bases separated the two germline ends. CDR3 amino acids: CAWSVRGGAVYTF. DNA of the CDR3: TGTGCCTGGAGTGTGCGTGGGGGCGCCGTCTACACCTTC.

In its sample, this clone was seen once. The chain carries TRBV27 and TRBJ2-2; D perhaps matches TRBD1 (5 bases). V gave up 9 bases and J gave up 3 bases, with 20 bases separating them. Germline V gives CDR1 MNHEY, CDR2 SMNVEV (reference sequence). This CDR3 spans 16 amino acids. CDR3 amino acids: CARTVSQLLYTGELFF. DNA for the CDR3: TGTGCCAGGACAGTTAGCCAACTCCTATACACCGGGGAGCTGTTTTTT.

This clone came up a few times. The genes are TRBV4-3 and TRBJ2-7; either TRBD1 or TRBD2 may supply D (5 bases each). Germline-derived CDR1 and CDR2 are LGHNA and YSLEER. The CDR3 runs 15 residues. V lost 1 base, J lost 3 bases, and 13 bases lay in between. The CDR3 DNA reads TGCGCCAGCAGCCAAGGCCCAGGGAGCTTCTACGAGCAGTACTTC. Translating it yields CASSQGPGSFYEQYF.

The rearrangement uses TRBV20-1 and TRBJ2-7; the D is unclear. CDR1 is DFQATT and CDR2 is SNEGSKA in the germline V gene (reference sequence). Trimming removed 6 bases at V and 3 bases at J, with 9 bases between. The CDR3 length is 11 residues. CDR3 in amino acids: CSASAGYEQYF. Here the CDR3 DNA reads TGCAGTGCCTCGGCCGGCTACGAGCAGTACTTC.

J is TRBJ2-7 and V is TRBV7-6; D uncertain. This CDR3 contains 13 residues. Germline CDR1 SGHVS, CDR2 FNYEAQ. V lost 2 bases and J lost 2, with 7 bases in between. CDR3 DNA: TGTGCCAGCAGCTTATCGTTAGCCTACGAGCAGTACTTC. Its translation: CASSLSLAYEQYF.

A single count supports this clone. The chain employs TRBV27 and TRBJ2-1; D gene uncertain. Between the trimmed V and J ends, which lost 3 bases and 0 bases, there was a span of 12 bases. Germline V CDR1 and CDR2: MNHEY, SMNVEV (reference sequence). This CDR3 is 16 amino acids long. The CDR3 here is CASSFLGGSSYNEQFF. The CDR3 bases are TGTGCCAGCAGTTTTCTGGGCGGAAGCTCCTACAATGAGCAGTTCTTC.

V gene TRBV7-9 combines with J gene TRBJ2-1, with D perhaps matching TRBD1 (5 bases). Germline values: CDR1 SEHNR, CDR2 FQNEAQ (reference sequence). This CDR3 region has 14 residues. Between the trimmed V and J ends, which lost 8 bases and 2 bases, there was a span of 13 bases. CDR3 nucleotides: TGTGCCAGCGGCGACAGTATAGCCTACAATGAGCAGTTCTTC. It specifies CASGDSIAYNEQFF.

The chain employs TRBV5-4 and TRBJ1-1; perhaps TRBD1 as D (6 bases). The V gene lost 4 bases and the J gene lost 0 bases, with 13 bases spanning the gap. The CDR3 covers 15 residues. Germline CDR1 reads SGHNT; CDR2 reads YYREEE (reference sequence). CDR3 in amino acids: CASSAGDWLNTEAFF. CDR3 nucleotides: TGTGCCAGCAGCGCAGGGGATTGGCTGAACACTGAAGCTTTCTTT.

This clone was detected once. The genes are TRBV7-2 and TRBJ1-2; weak D call: TRBD1 (6 bases). The CDR3 consists of 16 residues. Trimming left V 2 bases short and J 4 bases short, with 17 bases between. In germline, CDR1 is SGHTA, CDR2 FQGNSA. The CDR3 here is CASSLSLGAQSYGYTF. The CDR3 nucleotides read TGTGCCAGCAGCTTATCTTTGGGGGCGCAGAGCTATGGCTACACCTTC.

The gene calls are TRBV10-3 and TRBJ2-7; the D is unclear. Trimming removed 3 bases from V and 0 bases from J, with 12 bases in between. CDR1 and CDR2 from the germline V gene are ENHRY and SYGVKD. The CDR3 spans 15 residues. In nucleotides, the CDR3 is TGTGCCATCAGTGAAGTAGGGCGAAGCTCCTACGAGCAGTACTTC. Translation gives CAISEVGRSSYEQYF.

The chain recombines TRBV10-2 with TRBJ2-1; 10 bases agree with TRBD2. Germline V gene lookup returns CDR1 WSHSY and CDR2 SAAADI. With 3 bases clipped from V and 1 base from J, the junction kept 3 bases outside the gene matches. This CDR3 contains 16 residues. The CDR3 sequence is CASSDPAGGSYNEQFF. DNA for the CDR3: TGCGCCAGCAGTGACCCAGCGGGAGGGTCCTACAATGAGCAGTTCTTC.

The V call is TRBV7-3, the J call TRBJ2-3, with 9 bases that match TRBD2. This CDR3 spans 16 amino acids. V gave up 5 bases and J gave up 5 bases; unmatched junction bases: 11. CDR1 is SGHTA, CDR2 FQGTGA, per germline. The CDR3 here is CASSPTGLAEVDTQYF. The CDR3 coding sequence is TGTGCCAGCAGCCCAACGGGACTAGCAGAAGTAGATACGCAGTATTTT.